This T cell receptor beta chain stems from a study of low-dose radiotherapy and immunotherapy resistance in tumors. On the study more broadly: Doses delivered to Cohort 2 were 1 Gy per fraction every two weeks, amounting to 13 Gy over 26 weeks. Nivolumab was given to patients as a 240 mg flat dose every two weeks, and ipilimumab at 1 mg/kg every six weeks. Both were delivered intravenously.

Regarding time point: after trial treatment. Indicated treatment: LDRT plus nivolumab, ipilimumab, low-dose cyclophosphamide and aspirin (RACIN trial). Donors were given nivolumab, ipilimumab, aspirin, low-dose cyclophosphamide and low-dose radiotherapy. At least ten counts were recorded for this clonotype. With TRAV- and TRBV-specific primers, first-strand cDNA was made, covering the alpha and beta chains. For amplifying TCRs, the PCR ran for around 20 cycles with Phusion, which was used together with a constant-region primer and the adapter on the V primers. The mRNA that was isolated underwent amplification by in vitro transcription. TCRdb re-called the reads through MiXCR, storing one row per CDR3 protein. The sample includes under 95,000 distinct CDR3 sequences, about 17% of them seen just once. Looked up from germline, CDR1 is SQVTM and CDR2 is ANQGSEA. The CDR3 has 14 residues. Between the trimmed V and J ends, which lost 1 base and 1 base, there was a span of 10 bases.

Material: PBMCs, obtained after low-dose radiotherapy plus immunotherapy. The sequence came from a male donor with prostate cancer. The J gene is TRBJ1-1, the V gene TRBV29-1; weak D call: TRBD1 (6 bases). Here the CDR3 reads CSVEGQDPNTEAFF. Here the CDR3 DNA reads TGCAGCGTTGAAGGACAGGACCCGAACACTGAAGCTTTCTTT.